The subject of this entry is one TCR beta chain. This clonotype was observed a few times. Its cognate antigen has yet to be identified. No base qualities exist here, and no much larger clone lies one base off it. The library was produced with PCR. The sequencer listed for this sample is Illumina HiSeq 2000. Using fastp trimming at Q25 and MiXCR clonotype assembly, TCRdb reanalyzed the public sequencing data and kept in-frame beta chains. Every distinct CDR3 protein forms one entry, paired with its most common genes and DNA. For this sample there are approximately 79,000 distinct CDR3 sequences; roughly half appear just once. Over 9% of the sample is taken by the ten largest. CDR1 and CDR2, looked up from the germline V gene (reference sequence), are GTSNPN and SVGIG. The junction shows trimming of 5 bases on V and 7 bases on J, and the gene matches do not reach 8 bases of it. From the cysteine through the phenylalanine, the CDR3 covers 15 amino acids. The CDR3 DNA has 45 bases and is translated from base 1.

These data belong to a study of CDR3 diversity in severe acne (dated by TCRdb to the late 2010s). This TCR was sampled from a male donor in good health, serving as a control. Input material: blood. The receptor chain draws on TRBV30 and TRBJ2-2; TRBD1 agrees with 12 junctional bases. The CDR3 in this case is CAWVLGQGANGELFF. The sequenced DNA: TGTGCCTGGGTGTTGGGACAGGGGGCCAACGGGGAGCTGTTTTTT.